The clone carrying this T cell receptor beta chain has ten or more counts. Researchers barred patients who had uncontrolled infection, other autoimmune disease, pregnancy or lactation. Preceding any ophthalmopathy symptoms, the blood sample dates from first hyperthyroidism diagnosis. The data are from a study of T cells in Graves' hyperthyroidism and ophthalmopathy. In germline, CDR1 is LNHDA, CDR2 SQIVND (reference sequence). CDR3 length: 14 amino acids. V shed 9 bases and J shed 0 bases, with 14 bases lying between them. There were TCR beta CDR3 regions amplified from RNA transcripts. When the TCR CDR3 underwent first-round RT-PCR, the HTBI primer set was used. TCRdb itself ran the multiplex PCR reads through MiXCR, one entry per CDR3 protein. The data hold roughly 580,000 distinct CDR3 sequences, with approximately 15% observed a single time.

The J gene is TRBJ1-1, the V gene TRBV19, with D unclear. The receptor was derived from a woman aged 25 to 39 with Graves' hyperthyroidism that later progressed to Graves' ophthalmopathy. Sequencing was done on a sample of blood. CDR3 sequence: CASSRRSLNTEAFF. The CDR3 bases are TGTGCCAGCTCCAGGAGGAGTTTGAACACTGAAGCTTTCTTT.